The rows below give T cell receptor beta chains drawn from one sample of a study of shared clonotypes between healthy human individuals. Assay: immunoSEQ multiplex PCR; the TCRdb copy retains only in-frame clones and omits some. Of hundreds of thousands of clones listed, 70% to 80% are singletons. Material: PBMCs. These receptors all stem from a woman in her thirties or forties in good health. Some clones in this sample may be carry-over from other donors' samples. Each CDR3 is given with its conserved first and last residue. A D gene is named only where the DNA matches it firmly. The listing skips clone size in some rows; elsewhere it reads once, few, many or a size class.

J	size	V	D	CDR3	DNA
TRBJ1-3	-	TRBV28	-	CASIPSPPVSGNTIYF	TGTGCCAGCATCCCTTCCCCCCCGGTCTCTGGAAACACCATATATTTT
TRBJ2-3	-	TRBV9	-	CASSVARLISPSTDTQYF	TGTGCCAGCAGCGTAGCACGGCTCATCTCCCCTAGCACAGATACGCAGTATTTT
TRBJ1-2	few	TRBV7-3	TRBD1	CASSRSWDRVNYGYTF	TGTGCCAGCAGCCGAAGTTGGGACAGGGTTAACTATGGCTACACCTTC
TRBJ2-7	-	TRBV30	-	CAWSPRGTYEQYF	TGTGCCTGGAGTCCCAGGGGCACCTACGAGCAGTACTTC
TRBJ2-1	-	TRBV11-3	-	CASSLTAVGDNEQFF	TGTGCCAGCAGCTTAACGGCCGTCGGGGACAATGAGCAGTTCTTC
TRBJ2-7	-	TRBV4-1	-	CASGRSIGNSYEQYF	TGCGCCAGCGGAAGGAGCATAGGCAACTCCTACGAGCAGTACTTC
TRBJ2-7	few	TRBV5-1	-	CASSLVWASGDEQYF	TGCGCCAGCAGCTTGGTTTGGGCCTCCGGCGACGAGCAGTACTTC
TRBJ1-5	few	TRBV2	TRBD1	CASSGTGNQPQHF	TGTGCCAGCAGTGGGACAGGTAATCAGCCCCAGCATTTT
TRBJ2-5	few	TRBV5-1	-	CASSLGPSQETQYF	TGCGCCAGCAGCTTGGGCCCCTCCCAAGAGACCCAGTACTTC
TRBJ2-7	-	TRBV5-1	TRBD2	CASRPPSGRAYEQYF	TGCGCCAGCAGGCCGCCTAGCGGGAGAGCATACGAGCAGTACTTC
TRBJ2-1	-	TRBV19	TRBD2	CASSIVAGGEGEQFF	TGTGCCAGTAGTATAGTCGCGGGAGGAGAAGGTGAGCAGTTCTTC
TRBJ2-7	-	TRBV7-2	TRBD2	CASRSSGLYEQYF	TGTGCCAGCAGAAGTAGCGGGCTCTACGAGCAGTACTTC
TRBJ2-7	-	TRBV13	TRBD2	CASSLGGGERVYEQYF	TGTGCCAGCAGCTTAGGCGGGGGGGAACGAGTATACGAGCAGTACTTC
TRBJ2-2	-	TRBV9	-	CASSVSNTGELFF	TGTGCCAGCAGCGTGTCGAACACCGGGGAGCTGTTTTTT
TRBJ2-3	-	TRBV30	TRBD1	CAWSAGQANQPQYF	TGTGCCTGGAGTGCGGGACAGGCCAATCAGCCCCAGTATTTT
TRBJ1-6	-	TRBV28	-	CASSLRNVSPLHF	TGTGCCAGCAGTTTGCGGAACGTTTCACCCCTCCACTTT
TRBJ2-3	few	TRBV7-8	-	CASSLPRPDTQYF	TGTGCCAGCAGCTTACCGAGGCCAGATACGCAGTATTTT
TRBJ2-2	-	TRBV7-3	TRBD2	CASSLNGGRAAGELFF	TGTGCCAGCAGCTTAAATGGCGGGAGGGCCGCCGGGGAGCTGTTTTTT
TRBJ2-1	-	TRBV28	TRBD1	CASRDRGRNEQFF	TGTGCCAGCAGGGACAGGGGACGCAATGAGCAGTTCTTC
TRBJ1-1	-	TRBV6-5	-	CASSQEIYTEAFF	TGTGCCAGCAGCCAGGAAATTTACACTGAAGCTTTCTTT
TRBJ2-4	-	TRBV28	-	CASSTPLGKIRIQYF	TGTGCCAGCAGTACCCCCCTCGGGAAGATACGAATTCAGTACTTC
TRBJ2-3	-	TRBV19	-	CASSILGTDTQYF	TGTGCCAGTAGTATCCTGGGAACAGATACGCAGTATTTT
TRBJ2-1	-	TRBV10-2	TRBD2	CASSESGTSAYNEQFF	TGCGCCAGCAGTGAGTCAGGGACTAGCGCTTACAATGAGCAGTTCTTC
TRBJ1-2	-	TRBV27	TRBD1	CASSPSGTGGADYGYTF	TGTGCCAGCAGTCCATCCGGGACAGGGGGCGCGGACTATGGCTACACCTTC
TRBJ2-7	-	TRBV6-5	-	CASSYDRRHNYEQYF	TGTGCCAGCAGTTACGACAGGAGACATAACTACGAGCAGTACTTC
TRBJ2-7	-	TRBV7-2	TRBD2	CASSPDLAGVYEQYF	TGTGCCAGCAGCCCGGACCTTGCGGGAGTCTACGAGCAGTACTTC
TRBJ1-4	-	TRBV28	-	CASSSLMRWSREKLFF	TGTGCCAGCAGTTCCTTAATGCGTTGGTCGCGTGAAAAACTGTTTTTT